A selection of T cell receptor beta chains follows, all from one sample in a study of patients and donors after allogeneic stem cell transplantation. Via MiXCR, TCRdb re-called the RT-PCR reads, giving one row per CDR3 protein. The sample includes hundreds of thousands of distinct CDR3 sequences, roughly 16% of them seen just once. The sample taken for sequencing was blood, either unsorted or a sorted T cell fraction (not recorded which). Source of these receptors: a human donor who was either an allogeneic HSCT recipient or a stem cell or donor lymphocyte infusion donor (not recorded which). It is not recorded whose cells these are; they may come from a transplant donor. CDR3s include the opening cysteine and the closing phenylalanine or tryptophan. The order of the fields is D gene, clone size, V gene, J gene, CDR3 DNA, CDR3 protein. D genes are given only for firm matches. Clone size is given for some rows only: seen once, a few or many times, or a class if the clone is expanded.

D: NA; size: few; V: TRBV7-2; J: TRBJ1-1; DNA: TGTGCCTTAGGGAGGCGGGAAGCTTTCTTT; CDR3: CALGRREAFF
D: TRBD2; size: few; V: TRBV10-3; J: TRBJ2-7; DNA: TGTGCCATCAGTGAGTCGGGCGGGAGGAGTTCCTACGAGCAGTACTTC; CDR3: CAISESGGRSSYEQYF
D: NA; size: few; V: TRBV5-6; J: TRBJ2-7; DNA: TGTGCCAGCAGCTTCTCCGGGAGCGGCAGGGTTCCAGCCCACGAGCAGTACTTC; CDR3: CASSFSGSGRVPAHEQYF
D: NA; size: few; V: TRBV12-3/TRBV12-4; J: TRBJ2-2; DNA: TGTGCCAGCAGTTTCCCAGGGCTAAACACCGGGGAGCTGTTTTTT; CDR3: CASSFPGLNTGELFF
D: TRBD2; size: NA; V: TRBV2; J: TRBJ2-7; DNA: TGTGCCAGCAGCGGACTAGCGGGGGGGCCCCACGAGCAGTACTTC; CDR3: CASSGLAGGPHEQYF
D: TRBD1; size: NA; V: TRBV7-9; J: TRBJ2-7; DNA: TGTGCCAGCAGCTTAGCCACAGGGGGGTACGAGCAGTACTTC; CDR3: CASSLATGGYEQYF
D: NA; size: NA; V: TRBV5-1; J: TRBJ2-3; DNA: TGCGCCAGCAGCTATGAAAGGCGGGCCCCCACAGATACGCAGTATTTT; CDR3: CASSYERRAPTDTQYF
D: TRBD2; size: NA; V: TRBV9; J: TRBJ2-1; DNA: TGTGCCAGCAGCGTTCTGGGCGGGAGTTTCTACAATGAGCAGTTCTTC; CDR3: CASSVLGGSFYNEQFF
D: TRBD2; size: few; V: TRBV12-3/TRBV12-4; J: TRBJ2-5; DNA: TGTGCCAGCAGTTCCTCCACTAGCGGGAGGTTCCAAGAGACCCAGTACTTC; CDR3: CASSSSTSGRFQETQYF
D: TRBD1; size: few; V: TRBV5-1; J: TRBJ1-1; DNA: TGCGCCAGCAGCTTGATGGGACAGGGAACGGAAGCTTTCTTT; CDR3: CASSLMGQGTEAFF
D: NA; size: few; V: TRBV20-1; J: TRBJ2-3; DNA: TGCAGTGGGGGCGGGCGGGGAAGCACAGATACGCAGTATTTT; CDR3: CSGGGRGSTDTQYF
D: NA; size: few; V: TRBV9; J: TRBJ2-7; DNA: TGTGCCAGCAGCGTAGAGGAGCTTCGGGACGAGCAGTACTTC; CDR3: CASSVEELRDEQYF
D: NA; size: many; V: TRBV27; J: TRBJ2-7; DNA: TGTGCCAGCAGTTTATCGGACAGAACCTACGAGCAGTACTTC; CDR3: CASSLSDRTYEQYF
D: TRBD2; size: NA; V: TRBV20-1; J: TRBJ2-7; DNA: TGCAGTGCTAGAGATCCCCTAGCGGGGAGCTCCTACGAGCAGTACTTC; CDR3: CSARDPLAGSSYEQYF
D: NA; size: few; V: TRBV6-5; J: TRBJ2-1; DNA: TGTGCCAGCAGTTACTCCATTCAGGCTAGTTTTGTACATGAGCAGTTCTTC; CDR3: CASSYSIQASFVHEQFF
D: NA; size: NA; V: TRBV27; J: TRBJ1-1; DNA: TGTGCCAGCAGTTCATTGGGAGGGGCGGGGGACACTGAAGCTTTCTTT; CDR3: CASSSLGGAGDTEAFF
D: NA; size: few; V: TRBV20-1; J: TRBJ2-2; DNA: TGCAGTGCTAGGCGGACGAACACCGGGGAGCTGTTTTTT; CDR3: CSARRTNTGELFF
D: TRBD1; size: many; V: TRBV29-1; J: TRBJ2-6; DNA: TGCAGCGTTTGGACAGGGATCATCGGTGGGGCCAACGTCCTGACTTTC; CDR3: CSVWTGIIGGANVLTF
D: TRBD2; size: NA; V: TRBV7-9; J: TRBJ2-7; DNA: TGTGCCAGCAGCTCGGGACTAGCGGCCCCCACCTACGAGCAGTACTTC; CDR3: CASSSGLAAPTYEQYF
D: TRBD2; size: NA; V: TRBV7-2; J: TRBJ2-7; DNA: TGTGCCAGCGGCTTAATCCTAGCGGGGTCCTACGAGCAGTACTTC; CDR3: CASGLILAGSYEQYF
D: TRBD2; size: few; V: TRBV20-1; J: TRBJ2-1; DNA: TGCAGTGCTATGATTAGCGGGAGGAAGAACAATGAGCAGTTCTTC; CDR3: CSAMISGRKNNEQFF
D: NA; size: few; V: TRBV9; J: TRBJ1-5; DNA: TGTGCCAGCAGCGTGGGGTCAATTCATCAGCCCCAGCATTTT; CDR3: CASSVGSIHQPQHF
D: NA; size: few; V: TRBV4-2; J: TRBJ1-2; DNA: TGTGCCAGCAGCCATACCAAGGCGGGTTCCTATGGCTACACCTTC; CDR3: CASSHTKAGSYGYTF